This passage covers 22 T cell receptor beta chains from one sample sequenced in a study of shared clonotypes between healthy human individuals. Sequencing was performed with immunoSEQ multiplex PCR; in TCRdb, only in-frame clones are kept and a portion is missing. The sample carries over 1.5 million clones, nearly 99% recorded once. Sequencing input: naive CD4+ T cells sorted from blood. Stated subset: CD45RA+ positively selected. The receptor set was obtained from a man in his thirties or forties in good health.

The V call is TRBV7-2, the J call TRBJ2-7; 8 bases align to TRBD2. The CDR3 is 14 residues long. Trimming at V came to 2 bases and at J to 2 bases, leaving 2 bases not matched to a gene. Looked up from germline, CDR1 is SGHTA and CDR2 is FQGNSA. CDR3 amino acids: CASSLSGSAYEQYF. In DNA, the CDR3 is TGTGCCAGCAGCTTAAGCGGGAGTGCCTACGAGCAGTACTTC.

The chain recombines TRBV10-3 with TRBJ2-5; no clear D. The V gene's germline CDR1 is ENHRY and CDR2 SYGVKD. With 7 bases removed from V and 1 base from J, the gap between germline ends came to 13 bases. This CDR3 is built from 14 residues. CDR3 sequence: CAIKDLLIQETQYF. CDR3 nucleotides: TGTGCCATCAAAGACTTACTTATCCAAGAGACCCAGTACTTC.

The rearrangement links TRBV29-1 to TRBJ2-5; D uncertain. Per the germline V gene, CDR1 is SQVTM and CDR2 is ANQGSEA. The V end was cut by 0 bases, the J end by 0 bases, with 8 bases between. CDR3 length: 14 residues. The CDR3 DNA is TGCAGCGTTGAAGATAGGCAGTACCAAGAGACCCAGTACTTC. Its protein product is CSVEDRQYQETQYF. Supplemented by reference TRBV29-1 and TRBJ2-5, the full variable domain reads SAVISQKPSRDICQRGTSLTIQCQVDSQVTMMFWYRQQPGQSLTLIATANQGSEATYESGFVIDKFPISRPNLTFSTLTVSNMSPEDSSIYLCSVEDRQYQETQYFGPGTRLLVL.

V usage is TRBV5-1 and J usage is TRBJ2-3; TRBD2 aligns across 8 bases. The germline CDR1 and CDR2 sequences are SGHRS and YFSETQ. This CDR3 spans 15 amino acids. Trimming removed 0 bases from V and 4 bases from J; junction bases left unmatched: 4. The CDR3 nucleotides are TGCGCCAGCAGCTTGGTCGGGACTAGTTCAGATACGCAGTATTTT. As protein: CASSLVGTSSDTQYF.

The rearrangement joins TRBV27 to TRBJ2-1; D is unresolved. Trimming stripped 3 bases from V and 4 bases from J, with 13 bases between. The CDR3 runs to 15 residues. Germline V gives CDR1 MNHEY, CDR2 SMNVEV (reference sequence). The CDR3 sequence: CASSFSPLPYNEQFF. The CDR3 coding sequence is TGTGCCAGCAGTTTTTCACCTCTCCCATACAATGAGCAGTTCTTC.

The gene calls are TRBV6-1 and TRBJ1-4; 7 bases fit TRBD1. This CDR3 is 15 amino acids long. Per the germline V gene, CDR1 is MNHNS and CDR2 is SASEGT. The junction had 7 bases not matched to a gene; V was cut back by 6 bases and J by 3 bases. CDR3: CASSATGVSNEKLFF. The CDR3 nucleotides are TGTGCCAGCAGCGCCACAGGGGTGTCTAATGAAAAACTGTTTTTT.

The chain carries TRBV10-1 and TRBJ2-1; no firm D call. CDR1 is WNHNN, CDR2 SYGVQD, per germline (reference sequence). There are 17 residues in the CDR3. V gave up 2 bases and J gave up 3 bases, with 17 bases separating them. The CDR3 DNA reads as TGCGCCAGCAGTGAGATCCGTTTCCCCGGGTACTACAATGAGCAGTTCTTC. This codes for CASSEIRFPGYYNEQFF.

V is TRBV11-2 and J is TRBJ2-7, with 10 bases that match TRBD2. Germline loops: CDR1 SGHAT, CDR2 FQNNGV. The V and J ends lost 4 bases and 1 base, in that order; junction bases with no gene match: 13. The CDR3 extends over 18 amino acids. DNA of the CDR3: TGTGCCAGCAGCTCAATCGCTAGCGGGAGTGAACTATCCTACGAGCAGTACTTC. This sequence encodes CASSSIASGSELSYEQYF.

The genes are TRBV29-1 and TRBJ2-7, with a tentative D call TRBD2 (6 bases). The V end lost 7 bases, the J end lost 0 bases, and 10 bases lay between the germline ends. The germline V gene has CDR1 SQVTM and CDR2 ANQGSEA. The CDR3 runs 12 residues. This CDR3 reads CSAHGSSYEQYF. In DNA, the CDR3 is TGCAGCGCACACGGGAGCTCCTACGAGCAGTACTTC.

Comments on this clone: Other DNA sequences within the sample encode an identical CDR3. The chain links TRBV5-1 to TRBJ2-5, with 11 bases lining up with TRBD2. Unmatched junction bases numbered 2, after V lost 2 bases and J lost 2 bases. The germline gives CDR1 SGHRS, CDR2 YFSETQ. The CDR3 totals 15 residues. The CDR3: CASSFGTSGQETQYF. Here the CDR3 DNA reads TGCGCCAGCAGCTTCGGGACTAGCGGACAAGAGACCCAGTACTTC.

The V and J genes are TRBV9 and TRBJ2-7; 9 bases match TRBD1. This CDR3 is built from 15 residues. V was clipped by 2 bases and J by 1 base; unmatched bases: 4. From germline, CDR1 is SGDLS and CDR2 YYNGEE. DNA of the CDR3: TGTGCCAGCAGCGTTGGGACAGGGTGGTCCTACGAGCAGTACTTC. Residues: CASSVGTGWSYEQYF.

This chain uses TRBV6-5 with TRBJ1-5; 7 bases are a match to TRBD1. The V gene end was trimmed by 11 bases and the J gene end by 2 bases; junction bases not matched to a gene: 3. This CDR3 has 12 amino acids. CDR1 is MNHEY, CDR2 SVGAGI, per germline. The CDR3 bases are TGTGCCTCCGGACAGGGCAATCAGCCCCAGCATTTT. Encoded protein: CASGQGNQPQHF.

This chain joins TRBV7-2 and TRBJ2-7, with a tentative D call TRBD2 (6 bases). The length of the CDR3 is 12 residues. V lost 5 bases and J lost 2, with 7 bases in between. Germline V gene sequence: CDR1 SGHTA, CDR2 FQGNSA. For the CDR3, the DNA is TGTGCCAGCAGCCGGGGGACCTACGAGCAGTACTTC. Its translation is CASSRGTYEQYF. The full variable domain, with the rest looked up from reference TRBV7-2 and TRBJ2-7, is GAGVSQSPSNKVTEKGKDVELRCDPISGHTALYWYRQSLGQGLEFLIYFQGNSAPDKSGLPSDRFSAERTGGSVSTLTIQRTQQEDSAVYLCASSRGTYEQYFGPGTRLTVT.

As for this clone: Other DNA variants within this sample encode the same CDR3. CDR3 residues: CASSLGTGTYNEQFF. The CDR3, as DNA: TGTGCCAGCAGCTTAGGGACAGGGACTTACAATGAGCAGTTCTTC. V is TRBV7-3 and J is TRBJ2-1, with 9 bases identical to TRBD1. The CDR3 runs to 15 residues. CDR1 SGHTA and CDR2 FQGTGA come from the germline V gene. V lost 2 bases, J lost 4 bases, and 3 bases stayed unmatched.

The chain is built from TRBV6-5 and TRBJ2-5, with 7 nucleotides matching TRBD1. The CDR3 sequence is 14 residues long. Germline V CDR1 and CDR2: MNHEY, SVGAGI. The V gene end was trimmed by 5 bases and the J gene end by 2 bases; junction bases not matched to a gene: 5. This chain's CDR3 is CASSSWDRQETQYF. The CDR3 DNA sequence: TGTGCCAGCAGTAGCTGGGACAGACAAGAGACCCAGTACTTC.

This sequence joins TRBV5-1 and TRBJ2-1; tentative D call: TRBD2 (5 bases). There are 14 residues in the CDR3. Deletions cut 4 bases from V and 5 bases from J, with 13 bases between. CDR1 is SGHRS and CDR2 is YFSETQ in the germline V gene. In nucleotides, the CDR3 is TGCGCCAGCAGCCTCGTTCCCGGGAACAATGAGCAGTTCTTC. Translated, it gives CASSLVPGNNEQFF.

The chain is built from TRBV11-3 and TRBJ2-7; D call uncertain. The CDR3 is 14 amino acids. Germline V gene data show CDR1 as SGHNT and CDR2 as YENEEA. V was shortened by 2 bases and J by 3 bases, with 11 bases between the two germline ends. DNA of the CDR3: TGTGCCAGCAGCTTAAAGGGTTTCGGCTACGAGCAGTACTTC. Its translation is CASSLKGFGYEQYF. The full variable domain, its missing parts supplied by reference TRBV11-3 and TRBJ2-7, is EAGVVQSPRYKIIEKKQPVAFWCNPISGHNTLYWYLQNLGQGPELLIRYENEEAVDDSQLPKDRFSAERLKGVDSTLKIQPAELGDSAVYLCASSLKGFGYEQYFGPGTRLTVT.

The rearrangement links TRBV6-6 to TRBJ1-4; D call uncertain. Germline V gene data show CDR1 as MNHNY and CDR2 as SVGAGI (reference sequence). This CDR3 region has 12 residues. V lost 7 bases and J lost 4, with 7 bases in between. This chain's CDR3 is CASTPNNEKLFF. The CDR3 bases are TGTGCCAGCACCCCCAATAATGAAAAACTGTTTTTT.

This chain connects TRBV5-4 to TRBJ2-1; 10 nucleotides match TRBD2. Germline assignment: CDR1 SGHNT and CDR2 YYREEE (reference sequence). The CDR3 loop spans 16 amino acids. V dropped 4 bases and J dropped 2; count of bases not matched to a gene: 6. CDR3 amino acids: CASSPEAGGAYNEQFF. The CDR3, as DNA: TGTGCCAGCAGCCCGGAAGCGGGAGGGGCCTACAATGAGCAGTTCTTC.

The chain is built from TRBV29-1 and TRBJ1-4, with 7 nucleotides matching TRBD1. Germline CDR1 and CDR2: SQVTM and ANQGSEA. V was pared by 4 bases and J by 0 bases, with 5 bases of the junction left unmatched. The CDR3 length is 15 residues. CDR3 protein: CSVVLGGSTNEKLFF. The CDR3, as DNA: TGCAGCGTTGTTCTAGGGGGCTCAACTAATGAAAAACTGTTTTTT.

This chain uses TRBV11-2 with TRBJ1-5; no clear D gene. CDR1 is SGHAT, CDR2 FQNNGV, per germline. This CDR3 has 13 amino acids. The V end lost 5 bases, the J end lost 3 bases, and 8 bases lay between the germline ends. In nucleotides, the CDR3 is TGTGCCAGCAGCCTCGACAACAATCAGCCCCAGCATTTT. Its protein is CASSLDNNQPQHF.

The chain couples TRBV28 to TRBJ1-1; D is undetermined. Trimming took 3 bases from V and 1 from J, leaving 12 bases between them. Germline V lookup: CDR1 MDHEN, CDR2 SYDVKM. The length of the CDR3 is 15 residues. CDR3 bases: TGTGCCAGCAGTTTTCATCGGGGATGGAACACTGAAGCTTTCTTT. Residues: CASSFHRGWNTEAFF.